The rows below give T cell receptor beta chains drawn from one sample of a study of cytomegalovirus exposure and HLA in healthy donors. The assay was immunoSEQ multiplex PCR, and TCRdb's table has in-frame clones only and misses some. The profile shows 150,000 or so clones, about 76% of them singletons. Source material: PBMCs. The receptors derive from a female donor in good health and CMV-seronegative. Both conserved end residues are part of each CDR3. Fields, in order: D gene, V gene, clone size, J gene, CDR3 DNA, CDR3 protein. D genes are given only for firm matches. Size is stated for part of the rows, as once, few or many counts, or as a class when the clone is expanded.

d_call: -; v_call: TRBV18; clone_size: -; j_call: TRBJ2-5; cdr3_nt: TGTGCCAGCTCACCACCGGTGGGGGGTCAAGAGACCCAGTACTTC; cdr3_aa: CASSPPVGGQETQYF
d_call: TRBD2; v_call: TRBV5-4; clone_size: -; j_call: TRBJ2-5; cdr3_nt: TGTGCCAGCAGCTCACTAGCGGGGGGCAGGGGGACCCAGTACTTC; cdr3_aa: CASSSLAGGRGTQYF
d_call: -; v_call: TRBV11-2; clone_size: -; j_call: TRBJ2-3; cdr3_nt: TGTGCCAGCAGCCAGATCGGCGGGGTAGTGGGAACAGATACGCAGTATTTT; cdr3_aa: CASSQIGGVVGTDTQYF
d_call: -; v_call: TRBV15; clone_size: -; j_call: TRBJ1-5; cdr3_nt: TGTGCCACCAGCGAGACCAGCGGCGACAATCAGCCCCAGCATTTT; cdr3_aa: CATSETSGDNQPQHF
d_call: TRBD2; v_call: TRBV9; clone_size: once; j_call: TRBJ2-1; cdr3_nt: TGTGCCAGCAGCGTATCCGGGACTATGGAATCCAATGAGCAGTTCTTC; cdr3_aa: CASSVSGTMESNEQFF
d_call: -; v_call: TRBV7-2; clone_size: -; j_call: TRBJ1-2; cdr3_nt: TGTGCCAGCAGTTCTGACAGGCGCTATGGCTACACCTTC; cdr3_aa: CASSSDRRYGYTF
d_call: -; v_call: TRBV4-2; clone_size: few; j_call: TRBJ2-1; cdr3_nt: TGTGCCAGCAGCCAAGATTCGGGGAGCTCCTACAATGAGCAGTTCTTC; cdr3_aa: CASSQDSGSSYNEQFF
d_call: -; v_call: TRBV7-6; clone_size: -; j_call: TRBJ2-7; cdr3_nt: TGTGCCAGCAGCTCAAGGGCGCAGGGCAGTGCCGAGCAGTACTTC; cdr3_aa: CASSSRAQGSAEQYF
d_call: -; v_call: TRBV28; clone_size: -; j_call: TRBJ1-3; cdr3_nt: TGTGCCAGCAGTTTACGAGAAATTGGAAACACCATATATTTT; cdr3_aa: CASSLREIGNTIYF
d_call: -; v_call: TRBV30; clone_size: -; j_call: TRBJ1-4; cdr3_nt: TGTGCCTGGGGGAGGACGTTTGCGGGGTTTAGGACAACTAATGAAAAACTGTTTTTT; cdr3_aa: CAWGRTFAGFRTTNEKLFF
d_call: TRBD1; v_call: TRBV27; clone_size: -; j_call: TRBJ1-2; cdr3_nt: TGTGCCAGCAGCCTAGGGGGCGCTCGATATGGCTACACCTTC; cdr3_aa: CASSLGGARYGYTF
d_call: TRBD1; v_call: TRBV10-3; clone_size: -; j_call: TRBJ2-1; cdr3_nt: TGTGCCATCAGTGAGTTAACCGGGACAGGGGTGAGGAATGAGCAGTTCTTC; cdr3_aa: CAISELTGTGVRNEQFF
d_call: -; v_call: TRBV18; clone_size: -; j_call: TRBJ2-1; cdr3_nt: TGTGCCAGCTCTGACAAGGCCAGGATCGGTGAGCAGTTCTTC; cdr3_aa: CASSDKARIGEQFF
d_call: -; v_call: TRBV10-1; clone_size: -; j_call: TRBJ1-1; cdr3_nt: TGCGCCAGCAGTGAGGGCAGGGTGAACACTGAAGCTTTCTTT; cdr3_aa: CASSEGRVNTEAFF
d_call: TRBD1; v_call: TRBV13; clone_size: -; j_call: TRBJ2-2; cdr3_nt: TGTGCCAGCAGCTTACCCACAGGGGGCGACACCGGGGAGCTGTTTTTT; cdr3_aa: CASSLPTGGDTGELFF
d_call: TRBD1; v_call: TRBV29-1; clone_size: -; j_call: TRBJ1-2; cdr3_nt: TGCAGCGTTGGAGGGGCCCCGGGACAGGGGGCGAACCATGGCTACACCTTC; cdr3_aa: CSVGGAPGQGANHGYTF
d_call: TRBD1; v_call: TRBV6-4; clone_size: -; j_call: TRBJ2-3; cdr3_nt: TGTGCCAGCAGTGACGGGACAGGGGGCGGTCGGCCTACGCAGTATTTT; cdr3_aa: CASSDGTGGGRPTQYF
d_call: -; v_call: TRBV11-3; clone_size: -; j_call: TRBJ2-5; cdr3_nt: TGTGCCAGCAGCTTAGGTACAGGGCAGGGGCAAGAGACCCAGTACTTC; cdr3_aa: CASSLGTGQGQETQYF
d_call: -; v_call: TRBV7-9; clone_size: -; j_call: TRBJ1-1; cdr3_nt: TGTGCCAGCAGTCGAGGTCCCTTTGAAGCTTTCTTT; cdr3_aa: CASSRGPFEAFF
d_call: TRBD1; v_call: TRBV28; clone_size: -; j_call: TRBJ2-1; cdr3_nt: TGTGCCAGCCCCCCACGGGTAGGGACAGGGTTTGAGAATGAGCAGTTCTTC; cdr3_aa: CASPPRVGTGFENEQFF
d_call: TRBD1; v_call: TRBV18; clone_size: -; j_call: TRBJ2-3; cdr3_nt: TGTGCCAGCTCACCTACAACCGGGACAGGGTCCACAGATACGCAGTATTTT; cdr3_aa: CASSPTTGTGSTDTQYF